The source of this TCR beta chain is a study of cytomegalovirus exposure and HLA in healthy donors (dated by TCRdb to about 2017). About the study as a whole: An earlier analysis of some 620 of the donors reported roughly 300 Gb of sequence data and roughly 120 million unique TCR beta sequences obtained from about 179 million T cells. Approximately 300 gigabases of sequencing data and around 80 million unique TCR sequences made up an early release that covered approximately 700 HLA-typed donors. The genetic ancestry cluster associated with self-reported Caucasian donors included roughly 84% of the approximately 430 genotyped donors. The study aimed to test whether cataloging public T cell receptors could reveal signatures of past pathogen exposure. The study used immunosequencing to profile the T cell repertoires of under 700 subjects and linked those repertoires to cytomegalovirus serostatus. Besides the first cohort of about 730 subjects, a separate validation cohort made up of roughly 120 different subjects was used. High-throughput TCR immunosequencing, statistical association of individual TCRs with disease status, and machine learning were combined to predict cytomegalovirus infection status. In a later analysis, previously published TCR beta repertoires from 666 donors were re-analyzed and high-resolution HLA genotyping was added so that TCR occurrence patterns could be studied. In the later analysis, no new phenotypic data were used to find candidate immune exposures; instead, reliance was placed on TCR beta sequences and their occurrence across donors. An earlier analysis of approximately 500 of the donors applied high-throughput TCR beta sequencing to assess whether each TCR beta V gene segment acted as functional or pseudogenic. Alongside the repertoire data, information on donor age, sex, ethnicity and CMV serostatus was compiled. A later genetic analysis took genome-wide SNP genotypes for about 65% of the 666 donors and used that subset as a discovery cohort. All discovery cohort repertoires had been generated on a single sequencing platform. HLA typing included class I and class II loci at four-digit resolution. The number of typed donors differed by locus: about 620-640 for A, B, C, DRB1 and DQB1; 522 for DQA1; 606 for DPA1; and some 450 for DPB1. Four to six DR-DQ haplotypes were handled as single units for association and clustering, since linkage in the cohort was strong. Among 398 genotyped donors of the cohort, an average of 235,054 unique TCR beta nucleotide sequences were sequenced per donor, about a sixth of them non-productive.

Trimming accounts for 5 bases at V and 4 bases at J, while the number of junction bases matched to no gene is 15. The germline V gene (reference sequence) gives CDR1 as LNHNV and CDR2 as YYDKDF. Counted from cysteine to phenylalanine, this CDR3 has 17 amino acids. The entry retains the CDR3 DNA only, 51 bases that are in frame from base 1. The cohort comprised several hundred healthy bone marrow donors. Cohort members were all nominally healthy when sampled, although unrecorded immune exposures were likely present. The donor was CMV seropositive and was included in the group of 250 to 350 seropositive cohort members. A peripheral blood sample was provided by each donor, and peripheral blood mononuclear cells were used for TCR beta sequencing. Genomic DNA was extracted from the blood cell samples with the Qiagen DNeasy Blood Extraction Kit. The paper as a whole reports these results and caveats: In a later analysis, HLA-associated TCR beta chains were found to be more clonally expanded and to have lower generation probabilities than equally common non-associated chains. In a later analysis, several top co-occurrence clusters were reported to appear linked to parvovirus B19, influenza, CMV and Epstein-Barr virus. The classifier was reported to diagnose cytomegalovirus status with high specificity and sensitivity in both the original cohort and the validation cohort. A further reported finding was that TCR beta sequences accurately predicted the HLA-A and HLA-B alleles for most subjects in the first cohort. In vitro tests confirmed that a few of the cytomegalovirus-associated TCR beta chains recognize cytomegalovirus antigens. In a later analysis, the rate of TCR association differed among HLA loci, with DRB1 alleles having the most associated TCRs and HLA-C alleles having the fewest. The authors suggested that the approach could potentially be generalized to other disease states and immunological phenotypes. Assigning TCR associations to individual alleles was difficult when HLA alleles, especially DR and DQ, strongly co-occurred. The cohort was sequenced for TCR beta chains only, and without alpha or paired-chain data the features that could be detected were limited. CMV serostatus was the only immune exposure information available for the cohort. While some public TCRs were present in many individuals, most TCR sequences turned up only very rarely across donors. Compared with the roughly 720-donor mean, donors in an Asian-associated ancestry cluster had fewer N-insertions in productive TCRs, according to a later genetic analysis. In an earlier analysis of roughly 500 of the donors, most TCR beta V segments appeared in productive rearrangements about 90% or about 30% of the time, broadly matching IMGT annotations. According to a later analysis, most CMV-associated TCR beta chains appeared to be HLA-restricted, and the HLA associations seemed to be driven largely by CMV exposure. The study listed approximately 150 TCR beta chains as associated with cytomegalovirus. Linkage disequilibrium might explain the correlated functional status among segregating V segments, but an unknown experimental factor could not be ruled out. A group of highly shared sequence variants was considered likely to be a technical artifact of the sequencing pipeline. Because some donors lacked HLA typing at each locus, the association tests relied only on the typed subset. The 87-base-pair reads could not distinguish some IMGT-functional V segments, including TRBV6-2 and TRBV6-3, so those segments were excluded. Because counts were too low, about 15 rarely observed V segments, including chromosome 9 orphons, were left out of the earlier analysis of some 640 of the donors. In a later analysis, some 17,000 TCR beta sequences were associated with specific HLA alleles at a false discovery rate of 0.05. Roughly uniform sequencing depth across donors was assumed in presence/absence analyses, although this assumption may not hold. A later genetic analysis associated a missense DCLRE1C variant with V-gene and J-gene trimming of TCR beta chains, and an independent cohort replicated the association.

To note about this clone: Its cognate antigen has yet to be identified. Nothing much larger sits one base from this clone, and base qualities are not available.

The method was the immunoSEQ multiplex PCR assay. The multiplex PCR relied on a mix of 60 forward primers for TCR Vbeta segments and 13 reverse primers for TCR Jbeta segments. The CDR3 region of rearranged TCR beta genes was amplified from genomic DNA by a multiplex PCR assay. Amplified TCR beta libraries were sequenced as 87-base-pair reads on the Illumina HiSeq System. Under the source paper's analysis protocol: Across the 700 or so repertoires, a later analysis counted 60 million to 90 million unique TCR beta chains, 8.5 million to 12 million of which were shared by at least two donors. Raw reads were error-corrected and collapsed into unique sequences with a nearest-neighbor algorithm that merged closely related sequences to remove PCR and sequencing errors. To assign V, D and J gene segments, CDR3 sequences were aligned to IMGT reference sequences. For a sequence to be retained, a match of at least six nucleotides was required to both a V gene segment and a J gene segment. A rearrangement was called productive if the CDR3 had no stop codons and remained in frame with V and J, and every other rearrangement was called non-productive. Following IMGT convention, CDR3 was defined as the stretch from the second conserved V-encoded cysteine to the conserved J-encoded phenylalanine. The earlier analysis of roughly 590 of the donors excluded any sequence lacking an unambiguous match to a single V gene segment. An earlier analysis of 587 of the donors called V segments functional above 56.7% productive rearrangements and segregating when the between-donor standard deviation exceeded 5%. A statistical classification framework was built to diagnose cytomegalovirus status from the catalog of TCR beta chain sequences. In a later analysis, TCR nucleotide sequences were compared against IMGT/GENE-DB human TR gene sequences so that V and J genes could be assigned. Using the TCRdist pipeline, a later analysis assigned CDR3 sequences along with most-parsimonious VDJ recombination scenarios. In a later analysis, every TCR beta chain was defined by the combination of its CDR3 amino acid sequence and its V-gene family, and reads without a unique V-gene family were dropped. As a way to deal with suspected cross-contamination and a sequencing artifact, a later analysis dropped nearly 600 nucleotide sequences that were highly shared and had low generation probability. In a later analysis, a clonal expansion index was calculated for each public chain from normalized within-repertoire ranks of inferred template counts. A later analysis computed generation probabilities with a VDJ recombination model fitted to out-of-frame rearrangements, and checked the results against IGoR. In a later analysis, hypergeometric tests were used to score TCR-TCR, TCR-HLA and TCR-CMV co-occurrence, with a repertoire-size bias correction applied to TCR pairs. A later analysis estimated false discovery rates by permuting HLA or CMV assignments 20 times. In a later analysis, co-occurring TCRs were grouped with DBSCAN, and TCRdist sequence similarity was added when clustering was performed within HLA-allele-positive subsets. Co-occurrence clustering excluded repertoires with fewer than 30,000 or more than 120,000 public chains, plus five with anomalous nucleotide sharing. What TCRdb holds here is the immuneACCESS table cut down to in-frame rearrangements. Part of the clones is not present; checked against another copy, under half of the missing clones reflect an unresolved V gene, and the others are unexplained. Clone size and the V and J calls come from that table; the DNA yielded D and trimming. A total of around 300,000 clones appear in this sample, 84% of them only once. The ten top clones hold 2% to 2.5% of the sample.

The V and J segments used are TRBV15 and TRBJ2-7, and 9 bases in between align with TRBD2. The TCR originated in a woman aged 40 to 49 in good health and CMV-seropositive. Sequencing was done on a sample of PBMCs. Here is the DNA: TGTGCCACCAGCCTACCTGGGCGCGGGAGGGCTGGGTACGAGCAGTACTTC. This codes for CATSLPGRGRAGYEQYF.